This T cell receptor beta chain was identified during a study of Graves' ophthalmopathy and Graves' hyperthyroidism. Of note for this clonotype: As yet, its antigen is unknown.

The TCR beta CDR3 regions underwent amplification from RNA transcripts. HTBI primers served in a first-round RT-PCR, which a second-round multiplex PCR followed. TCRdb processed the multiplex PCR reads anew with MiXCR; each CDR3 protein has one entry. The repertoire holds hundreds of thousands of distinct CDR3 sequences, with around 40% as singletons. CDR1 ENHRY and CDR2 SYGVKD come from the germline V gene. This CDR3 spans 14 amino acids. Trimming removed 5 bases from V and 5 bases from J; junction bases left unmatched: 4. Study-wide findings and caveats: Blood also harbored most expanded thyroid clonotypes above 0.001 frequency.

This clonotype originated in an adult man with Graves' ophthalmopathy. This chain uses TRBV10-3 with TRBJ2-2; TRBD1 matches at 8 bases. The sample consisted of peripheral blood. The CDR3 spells CAISRTGPTGELFF. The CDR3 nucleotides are TGTGCCATCAGTAGGACAGGGCCTACCGGGGAGCTGTTTTTT.